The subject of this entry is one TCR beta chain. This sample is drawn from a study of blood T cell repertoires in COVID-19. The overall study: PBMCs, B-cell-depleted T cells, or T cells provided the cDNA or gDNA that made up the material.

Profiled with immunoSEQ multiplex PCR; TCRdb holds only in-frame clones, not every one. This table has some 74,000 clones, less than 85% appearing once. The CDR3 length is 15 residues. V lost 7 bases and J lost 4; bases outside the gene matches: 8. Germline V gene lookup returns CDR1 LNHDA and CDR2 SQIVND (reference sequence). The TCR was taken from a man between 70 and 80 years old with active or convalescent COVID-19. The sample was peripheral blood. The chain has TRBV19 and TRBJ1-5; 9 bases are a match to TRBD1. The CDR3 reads CASTYATGGNQPQHF. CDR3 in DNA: TGTGCCAGTACCTACGCGACAGGGGGAAATCAGCCCCAGCATTTT.